This T cell receptor beta chain emerged from a study of identical twins. This CDR3 region has 16 residues. V gave up 1 base and J gave up 3 bases; unmatched junction bases: 1. Germline V gene data show CDR1 as LNHNV and CDR2 as YYDKDF (reference sequence). MiXCR, applied by TCRdb to the 5' RACE reads, yields one record per CDR3 protein. The data show hundreds of thousands of distinct CDR3 sequences, with about 12% seen just once and about 1.6% held by the top ten. These data also featured in a second study, about yellow fever vaccine responses in identical twins.

The material sequenced was PBMCs. This chain joins TRBV15 and TRBJ1-5; 12 nucleotides match TRBD1. This sequence originates from a woman aged 18-29 years in good health. CDR3 in DNA: TGTGCCACCAGCAGAGGGGACAGGGGGCTCAATCAGCCCCAGCATTTT. This translates into CATSRGDRGLNQPQHF. Looking up the rest from reference TRBV15 and TRBJ1-5 gives the full variable domain: DAMVIQNPRYQVTQFGKPVTLSCSQTLNHNVMYWYQQKSSQAPKLLFHYYDKDFNNEADTPDNFQSRRPNTSFCFLDIRSPGLGDTAMYLCATSRGDRGLNQPQHFGDGTRLSIL.